This record covers a single T cell receptor beta chain. No antigen is known for it. The data derive from a study of cytomegalovirus exposure and HLA in healthy donors. A multiplex PCR was run with 60 Vbeta primers and 13 Jbeta primers. TCRdb keeps only in-frame clones here, not all; method: immunoSEQ multiplex PCR. There are under 200,000 clones in the sample; roughly 73% occur only once, and about 7.7% lies in the top ten. Though probably carrying unrecorded immune exposures, donors were nominally healthy at sampling. General study points: It was approximately 150 TCR beta chains that were listed as cytomegalovirus-associated.

Germline CDR1 and CDR2: MNHNY and SVGAGI (reference sequence). This CDR3 region has 14 residues. V lost 7 bases to trimming and J lost 4 bases; unmatched junction nucleotides: 4. This sequence joins TRBV6-6 and TRBJ1-3; TRBD1 matches at 10 bases. The clonotype comes from a woman aged 40-49 years in good health and CMV-seropositive. Sample: PBMCs. Here the CDR3 DNA reads TGTGCCAGCAACCCGGGACAGGGGGGAAACACCATATATTTT. This encodes CASNPGQGGNTIYF.